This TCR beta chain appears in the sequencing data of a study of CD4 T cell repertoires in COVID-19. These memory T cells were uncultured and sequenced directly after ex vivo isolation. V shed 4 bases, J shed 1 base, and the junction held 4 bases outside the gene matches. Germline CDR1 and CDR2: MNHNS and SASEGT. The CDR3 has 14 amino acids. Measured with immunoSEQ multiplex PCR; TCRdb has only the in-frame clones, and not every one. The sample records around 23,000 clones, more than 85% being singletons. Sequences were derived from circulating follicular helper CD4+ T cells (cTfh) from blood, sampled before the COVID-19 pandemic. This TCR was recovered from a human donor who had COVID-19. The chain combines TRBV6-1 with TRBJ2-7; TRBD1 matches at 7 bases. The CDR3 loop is CASSVGQTSYEQYF. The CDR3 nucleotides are TGTGCCAGCAGTGTGGGACAGACATCCTACGAGCAGTACTTC.